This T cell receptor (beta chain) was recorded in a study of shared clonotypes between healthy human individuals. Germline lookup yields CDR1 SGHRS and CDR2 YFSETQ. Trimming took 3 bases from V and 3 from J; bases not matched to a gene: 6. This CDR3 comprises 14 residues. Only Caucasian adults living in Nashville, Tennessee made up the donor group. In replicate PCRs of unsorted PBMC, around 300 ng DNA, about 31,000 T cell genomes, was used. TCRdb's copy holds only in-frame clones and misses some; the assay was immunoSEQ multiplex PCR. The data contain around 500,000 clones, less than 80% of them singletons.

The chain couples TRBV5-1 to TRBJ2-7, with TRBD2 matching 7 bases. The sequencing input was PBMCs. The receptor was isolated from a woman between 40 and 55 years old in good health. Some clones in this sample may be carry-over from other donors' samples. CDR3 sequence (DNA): TGCGCCAGCAGCTGGACCCGGACTAGCTACGAGCAGTACTTC. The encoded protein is CASSWTRTSYEQYF. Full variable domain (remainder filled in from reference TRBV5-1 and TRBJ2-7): KAGVTQTPRYLIKTRGQQVTLSCSPISGHRSVSWYQQTPGQGLQFLFEYFSETQRNKGNFPGRFSGRQFSNSRSEMNVSTLELGDSALYLCASSWTRTSYEQYFGPGTRLTVT.